A selection of T cell receptor beta chains follows, all from one sample in a study of blood T cell repertoires in COVID-19. TCRdb's copy holds only in-frame clones and misses some; the assay was immunoSEQ multiplex PCR. The table shows about 200,000 clones, with 86% occurring only once. Input material: PBMCs or T cells enriched from blood (not recorded which). The receptors were gathered from a woman in her thirties who had been exposed to COVID-19. Each CDR3 is given without its conserved first and last residue. D genes are given only for firm matches.

V | D | CDR3
TRBV5-4 | TRBD1 | ASSRPGQGIDEQF
TRBV9 | TRBD1 | ASSGTPGGRNTGELF
TRBV5-1 | - | ASSSPESSYEQY
TRBV29-1 | - | SVRESNQPQH
TRBV28 | - | ASSLGGGLENYGYT
TRBV12-3/TRBV12-4 | TRBD1 | ASSKLGQGTIY
TRBV27 | TRBD1 | ASRWTGIGYGYT
TRBV7-2 | - | ASSLAGPLINSPLH
TRBV3-1/TRBV3-2 | TRBD1 | ASSNLGTGGFGANVLT
TRBV18 | TRBD1 | ASSHAGQHGQPQH
TRBV2 | TRBD2 | ASEGLAGGRADTQY
TRBV2 | TRBD1 | ASLQGEPYYGYT
TRBV5-1 | - | ASRHGQLNTEAF
TRBV10-3 | TRBD1 | AISPQKDRGGLGQPQH
TRBV19 | - | ASRMGRDHEQF
TRBV7-9 | - | ASSLGSQAEAF
TRBV12-3/TRBV12-4 | - | ASSLRGGAI
TRBV29-1 | TRBD2 | SVASSGGAYEQF
TRBV27 | - | ASSPLARWTDTQY
TRBV11-2 | TRBD2 | ASSLGTSGAGETQY
TRBV5-1 | TRBD2 | ASTGERGPTDTQY
TRBV13 | - | ASSSLPAVSNYGYT
TRBV10-3 | TRBD1 | AISPDREDQPQH
TRBV6-5 | TRBD1 | ASSYSTGTETYEQY
TRBV16 | - | ASSQFQDSNYGYT
TRBV7-3 | TRBD2 | ASSVLRGGHNEQF